The 10 T cell receptor beta chains reported below all come from one sample, sequenced in a study of long-term antiretroviral therapy in people with HIV. The assay, immunoSEQ v3.0, was run at survey level. Sequenced by immunoSEQ multiplex PCR; TCRdb stores in-frame clones only, minus some. The data hold approximately 15,000 clones, with approximately 80% observed a single time. The sample was unsorted PBMCs, taken 0.4 years after starting antiretroviral therapy. The receptors stem from a man younger than 40 with HIV.

The chain recombines TRBV5-1 with TRBJ1-1; D unclear. The CDR3 runs 16 residues. V dropped 3 bases and J dropped 0 bases, with 15 bases sitting between them. Germline assignment: CDR1 SGHRS and CDR2 YFSETQ. The CDR3 loop reads CASSYRFTELNTEAFF. The CDR3 DNA is TGCGCCAGCAGCTACCGGTTTACGGAACTGAACACTGAAGCTTTCTTT.

The chain uses TRBV5-1 and TRBJ2-5; D gene uncertain. Germline V gene sequence: CDR1 SGHRS, CDR2 YFSETQ. Trimming removed 1 base at V and 7 bases at J, with 20 bases between. This CDR3 is built from 16 residues. CDR3 in DNA: TGCGCCAGCAGCTTGCCCACAGCCCCGGGCCAAACGACCCAGTACTTC. Protein sequence: CASSLPTAPGQTTQYF.

This sequence joins TRBV5-5 and TRBJ2-3; a weak D match, TRBD1 (6 bases). Germline V CDR1 and CDR2: SGHKS, YYEKEE (reference sequence). V was pared by 0 bases and J by 5 bases, with 10 bases between. The CDR3 totals 14 residues. The chain's CDR3 is CASSLAKGVDTQYF. The CDR3 nucleotides read TGTGCCAGCAGCTTGGCCAAGGGGGTAGATACGCAGTATTTT.

The genes are TRBV5-1 and TRBJ2-7, with 7 bases fitting TRBD2. This CDR3 spans 15 amino acids. The J segment lost 2 bases and the V segment lost 0 bases, leaving 5 bases of the junction unmatched. The germline V gene encodes CDR1 SGHRS and CDR2 YFSETQ. Here the CDR3 reads CASSLGASGAYEQYF. In DNA form, the CDR3 reads TGCGCCAGCAGCTTGGGCGCTAGCGGAGCCTACGAGCAGTACTTC.

V is TRBV11-2 and J is TRBJ1-6; 9 nucleotides align to TRBD1. The CDR3 is 14 amino acids. Trimming at V came to 6 bases and at J to 8 bases, leaving 5 bases not matched to a gene. Germline V lookup: CDR1 SGHAT, CDR2 FQNNGV. CDR3 amino acids: CASSPGQGHSPLHF. DNA of the CDR3: TGTGCCAGCAGTCCGGGACAGGGTCATTCACCCCTCCACTTT.

V is TRBV7-3 and J is TRBJ2-7; possibly TRBD2 for D (5 bases). Trimming took 4 bases from V and 7 from J, leaving 11 bases between them. The germline V gene encodes CDR1 SGHTA and CDR2 FQGTGA. This CDR3 comprises 12 residues. The CDR3 reads CASSSSGREQYF. The CDR3 region has the DNA TGTGCCAGCAGCTCCAGCGGACGGGAGCAGTACTTC.

This chain connects TRBV19 to TRBJ1-2, with TRBD1 as a possible D gene (5 bases). The CDR3 totals 15 residues. Per germline, CDR1 LNHDA and CDR2 SQIVND (reference sequence). The germline V and J ends were trimmed by 7 bases and 4 bases, with 19 bases remaining between them. The CDR3 is CASTPGPSTPYGYTF. The CDR3 DNA reads TGTGCCAGTACCCCGGGGCCCTCAACCCCCTATGGCTACACCTTC.

The chain carries TRBV4-1 and TRBJ2-2; unclear D gene. The CDR3 spans 12 residues. V dropped 4 bases and J dropped 6 bases, with 6 bases sitting between them. Germline CDR1 reads MGHRA; CDR2 reads YSYEKL. The CDR3 region has the DNA TGCGCCAGCAGCCTACCCCCCGGGGAGCTGTTTTTT. Its protein is CASSLPPGELFF.

This rearrangement joins TRBV7-2 to TRBJ1-2; D may be TRBD1 (6 bases). The CDR3 consists of 15 residues. V was trimmed by 5 bases and J by 5 bases, leaving 18 bases between them. CDR1 is SGHTA and CDR2 is FQGNSA in the germline V gene. This chain's CDR3 is CASSARGTGRYGYTF. CDR3 nucleotide sequence: TGTGCCAGCAGCGCGAGAGGAACAGGGAGATATGGCTACACCTTC.

This clone has more than one count but fewer than ten. The rearrangement joins TRBV7-9 to TRBJ2-7; possible D gene TRBD2, 7 bases. V was cut by 1 base and J by 5 bases, with 15 bases left in between. This CDR3 region has 15 residues. Germline CDR1 reads SEHNR; CDR2 reads FQNEAQ (reference sequence). The CDR3 spells CASSLVIRGADEQYF. The DNA for the CDR3 is TGTGCCAGCAGCTTAGTTATCCGGGGGGCGGACGAGCAGTACTTC.